This T cell receptor beta chain stems from a study of CD8 T cells in Susac syndrome (dated by TCRdb to between 2019 and 2020). Describing the broader study: Repertoire sequencing was used to test whether CD8+ T cell activation and differentiation in Susac syndrome was antigen driven.

RNA was extracted using the RNeasy kit, and about 0.45 to 1 microgram was reverse transcribed with random hexamers. TCR beta CDR3 regions were amplified with the immunoSEQ multiplex PCR assay covering 54 Vbeta and 13 Jbeta segments. PCR amplification bias was corrected by using a synthetic template baseline for primer optimization and computational correction. In the source study's methods: Reads were annotated to V, D and J genes per IMGT and analyzed with immunoSEQ Analyzer, keeping only productive sequences. Clonality was computed as one minus Shannon entropy normalized by log2 of the number of productive unique sequences. Public and private clones were assessed among the 100 most prevalent clones of each patient and control. Susac-specific clones were defined as absent from healthy and MS cohorts, around 970 published viral clones and other ImmuneACCESS disease sequences. The public reads were quality trimmed at Q25 with fastp and then assembled into clones with MiXCR by TCRdb, keeping productive beta chains. CDR3 protein duplicates are merged, each entry listing the most common genes and DNA. The V and J calls were not made by the authors but by TCRdb's processing. Within this sample are under 200,000 distinct CDR3 sequences, with just over 90% of them counted one time only. The ten most abundant clones make up roughly 0.08% of the sample.

Overall results and qualifications from the work: The number of individuals in the TCR sequencing and HLA analysis was acknowledged as relatively small.

Taken from the germline V gene, the CDR1 and CDR2 loops are MNHEY and SVGEGT. Relative to germline, V is missing 5 bases and J is missing 1 base, with 11 bases of the junction outside any gene match. The CDR3, from cysteine to phenylalanine, totals 18 residues. Of the read, only the CDR3 DNA is kept; its 54 bases are in frame from base 1. On this clonotype: Its antigen remains unidentified. Base-call qualities are not available, and no considerably larger clone is one nucleotide away.

High-throughput TCR beta sequencing profiled peripheral blood CD8+ and CD4+ T cells from healthy donors, Susac syndrome patients and multiple sclerosis patients. Healthy donors were included as age- and sex-matched controls. Bulk CD8+ and CD4+ T cells were purified by magnetic negative isolation, whereas CD8+ TEMRA cells were enriched by FACS. Blood was collected in EDTA tubes and processed within 24 hours, with PBMCs isolated through density gradient centrifugation. PBMCs intended for TCR sequencing were frozen in liquid nitrogen and were later thawed in a 37 degrees C water bath. The sorted or isolated CD4+, CD8+ and CD8+ TEMRA cells had a purity of 90% or higher.

Here the chain combines TRBV6-2 or TRBV6-3 and TRBJ2-6, with TRBD1 identical over 7 junction bases. The TCR was taken from a human donor in good health. The material sequenced was CD4+ T cells from PBMCs. The CDR3 region: CASSGFQGVVSGANVLTF. The sequence in DNA is TGTGCCAGCAGTGGTTTCCAGGGGGTAGTTTCTGGGGCCAACGTCCTGACTTTC.